Given below is one T cell receptor beta chain in context. This sample stems from a study of blood T cell repertoires in COVID-19. CDR1 and CDR2 from the germline V gene are MNHEY and SMNVEV (reference sequence). V lost 8 bases, J lost 6 bases, and 16 bases stayed unmatched. This CDR3 spans 16 amino acids. The authors' processing: By means of reference gene primer amplification, nucleated cell counts were estimated. TCRdb's copy holds only in-frame clones and misses some; the assay was immunoSEQ multiplex PCR. V and J calls and clone size are as listed in that table; D and trimming were resolved from the DNA. The repertoire holds 100,000 to 150,000 clones, with 84% as singletons.

The origin of this receptor is a woman aged 80 or over with acute or convalescent COVID-19. The sequenced material came from peripheral blood. This rearrangement joins TRBV27 to TRBJ2-1; 7 bases are a match to TRBD2. The CDR3 nucleotides are TGTGCCAGCGGATGGGCTAGCGGAGACGGGGGCAATGAGCAGTTCTTC. Its translation: CASGWASGDGGNEQFF.